This TCR beta chain is drawn from a study of blood T cell dynamics during melanoma immunotherapy. This sample's time point: pre-treatment baseline. No patient had earlier systemic cancer treatment, concurrent immunosuppressants, or another active cancer. Study conclusions and caveats: Clones driving repertoire changes may be melanoma-specific or general immune activation.

Of note for this clone: Antigen: not known.

Sequencing was performed with immunoSEQ multiplex PCR; in TCRdb, only in-frame clones are kept and a portion is missing. This sample has some 14,000 clones; about 92% occur once, and the top ten carry around 0.2%. The CDR3 runs 15 residues. Germline V lookup: CDR1 LNHDA, CDR2 SQIVND (reference sequence). V lost 1 base to trimming and J lost 7 bases, with 13 bases between them. This chain connects TRBV19 to TRBJ2-2, with D possibly being TRBD1 (5 bases). The TCR comes from a human donor with melanoma. The material sequenced was effector memory CD8+ T cells from blood, taken from a patient treated with checkpoint blockade. DNA of the CDR3: TGTGCCAGTAGTATAGTACAGGAAATCAGCGGGGAGCTGTTTTTT. It encodes CASSIVQEISGELFF.